The next 31 T cell receptor beta chains were all read from a single sample in a study of blood T cell repertoires in COVID-19. Clones were read by immunoSEQ multiplex PCR, and TCRdb kept only the in-frame ones, dropping some. Here the sample spans roughly 280,000 clones, under 90% being singletons. Sequencing input: peripheral blood. The receptors come from a man between 60 and 75 years old with acute or convalescent COVID-19.

The chain links TRBV12-3 or TRBV12-4 to TRBJ1-1; D may be TRBD1 (5 bases). The CDR3 is made up of 10 amino acids. Trimming stripped 4 bases from V and 8 bases from J, with 5 bases between. For the CDR3, the DNA is TGTGCCAGCAGTTGGGGCGAAGCTTTCTTT. Protein: CASSWGEAFF.

The chain recombines TRBV13 with TRBJ2-5; D is possibly TRBD1 (5 bases). V was cut by 1 base and J by 3 bases, with 12 bases left in between. The CDR3 is 15 amino acids. The germline V gene has CDR1 PRHDT and CDR2 FYEKMQ (reference sequence). The CDR3: CASSLDVGDEETQYF. In nucleotides, the CDR3 is TGTGCCAGCAGCTTAGATGTAGGGGATGAAGAGACCCAGTACTTC.

The chain carries TRBV7-6 and TRBJ2-2, with 10 bases that match TRBD1. The CDR3 is made up of 16 amino acids. Germline-derived CDR1 and CDR2 are SGHVS and FNYEAQ. Trimming cost V 4 bases and J 4 bases; bases outside gene matches: 6. The CDR3 is CASSSGTGARTGELFF. DNA for the CDR3: TGTGCCAGCAGCTCAGGGACAGGGGCTCGCACCGGGGAGCTGTTTTTT.

The chain couples TRBV19 to TRBJ1-1; D perhaps matches TRBD1 (6 bases). The CDR3 loop spans 15 amino acids. In germline, CDR1 is LNHDA, CDR2 SQIVND (reference sequence). The V end lost 8 bases, the J end lost 0 bases, and 16 bases lay between the germline ends. CDR3 DNA sequence: TGTGCCAGTTACAGGGACGGCCTTATGAACACTGAAGCTTTCTTT. Amino acids: CASYRDGLMNTEAFF.

The chain recombines TRBV30 with TRBJ1-5; 9 nucleotides align to TRBD1. The germline gives CDR1 GTSNPN, CDR2 SVGIG (reference sequence). The length of the CDR3 is 13 residues. The V segment lost 5 bases and the J segment 6 bases; nucleotides outside the gene matches: 5. Here the CDR3 DNA reads TGTGCCTGGTCGGGACAGGGCGCTCAGCCCCAGCATTTT. This encodes CAWSGQGAQPQHF.

The chain carries TRBV9 and TRBJ2-3, with D maybe TRBD1 (6 bases). This CDR3 has 15 residues. Germline assignment: CDR1 SGDLS and CDR2 YYNGEE. Trimming took 2 bases from V and 2 from J, leaving 12 bases between them. CDR3 loop: CASSVGQPLTDTQYF. The DNA for the CDR3 is TGTGCCAGCAGCGTTGGACAGCCTCTCACAGATACGCAGTATTTT.

With respect to this clone: Other DNA sequences of this sample code for an identical CDR3. The J gene is TRBJ1-2, the V gene TRBV5-1, with a possible D match to TRBD1 (5 bases). The ends were cut back, 0 bases at V and 3 bases at J, with 12 bases in the middle. This CDR3 is 15 amino acids long. Germline V gene data show CDR1 as SGHRS and CDR2 as YFSETQ. The CDR3 reads CASSLVTAGDYGYTF. As DNA, the CDR3 is TGCGCCAGCAGCTTGGTCACAGCGGGGGACTATGGCTACACCTTC.

This chain joins TRBV28 and TRBJ1-1; D unresolved. Germline V gene data show CDR1 as MDHEN and CDR2 as SYDVKM. Between the trimmed V and J ends, which lost 5 bases and 3 bases, there was a span of 16 bases. The CDR3 has 15 residues. CDR3 sequence reads: CASSPPGRVDTEAFF. The CDR3, as DNA: TGTGCCAGCAGTCCCCCGGGGAGGGTTGACACTGAAGCTTTCTTT.

This chain connects TRBV28 to TRBJ1-2; D is perhaps TRBD1 (6 bases). Trimming took off 10 bases at V and 8 bases at J, with 17 bases between the two ends. This CDR3 is built from 12 residues. Germline lookup yields CDR1 MDHEN and CDR2 SYDVKM. CDR3 nucleotide sequence: TGTGCCATCAACATGGCGGGGGGCGGCTACACCTTC. Encoded protein: CAINMAGGGYTF.

The V call is TRBV6-5, the J call TRBJ2-7, with 8 bases identical to TRBD1. With 8 bases clipped from V and 4 bases from J, the junction kept 7 bases outside the gene matches. Per the germline V gene, CDR1 is MNHEY and CDR2 is SVGAGI. CDR3 length: 13 residues. In DNA form, the CDR3 reads TGTGCCAGCCAGGGGGCTACTTGGTACGAGCAGTACTTC. It is translated as CASQGATWYEQYF.

The chain employs TRBV30 and TRBJ1-2, with unresolved D. Germline V CDR1 and CDR2: GTSNPN, SVGIG (reference sequence). The CDR3 sequence is 13 residues long. Trimming pared 4 bases from V and 4 bases from J, leaving 13 bases between. The CDR3 nucleotides are TGTGCCTGGATTCAGCCGGGTGGCTATGGCTACACCTTC. Its protein is CAWIQPGGYGYTF.

This clone was found a few times. The genes are TRBV5-4 and TRBJ2-7, with 10 bases lining up with TRBD1. Trimming took 5 bases from V and 4 from J; bases not matched to a gene: 6. Germline V gene sequence: CDR1 SGHNT, CDR2 YYREEE (reference sequence). The CDR3 extends over 14 amino acids. The CDR3 reads CASRRQGAGYEQYF. DNA for the CDR3: TGTGCCAGCAGAAGACAGGGGGCGGGTTACGAGCAGTACTTC.

This clone was counted a single time. The gene calls are TRBV5-1 and TRBJ2-7; tentative D call: TRBD1 (5 bases). The CDR3 is 15 amino acids. The V end was cut by 1 base, the J end by 0 bases, with 11 bases between. Germline CDR1 reads SGHRS; CDR2 reads YFSETQ. The chain's CDR3 is CASSLLQGVSYEQYF. For the CDR3, the DNA is TGCGCCAGCAGCTTGTTGCAGGGCGTCTCCTACGAGCAGTACTTC.

This chain connects TRBV24-1 to TRBJ2-7; 7 bases map to TRBD1. The J segment lost 4 bases and the V segment lost 6 bases, leaving 11 bases of the junction unmatched. CDR3 length: 15 residues. The V gene's germline CDR1 is KGHDR and CDR2 SFDVKD. CDR3 sequence (DNA): TGTGCCACCAGTACAAGAGGTTCAGGGGGATACGAGCAGTACTTC. It encodes CATSTRGSGGYEQYF.

J is TRBJ2-5 and V is TRBV5-4; TRBD1 aligns across 10 bases. Germline V gives CDR1 SGHNT, CDR2 YYREEE (reference sequence). The V and J ends lost 5 bases and 5 bases, in that order; junction bases with no gene match: 9. The CDR3 has 15 amino acids. CDR3 protein: CASSSPTGGWETQYF. The CDR3 region has the DNA TGTGCCAGCAGTTCCCCGACAGGGGGCTGGGAGACCCAGTACTTC. The whole variable domain, filled in from reference TRBV5-4 and TRBJ2-5, reads ETGVTQSPTHLIKTRGQQVTLRCSSQSGHNTVSWYQQALGQGPQFIFQYYREEENGRGNFPPRFSGLQFPNYSSELNVNALELDDSALYLCASSSPTGGWETQYFGPGTRLLVL.

The chain employs TRBV6-1 and TRBJ1-2, with 8 bases matching TRBD1. The CDR3 length is 16 residues. Germline CDR1 MNHNS, CDR2 SASEGT. With V trimmed by 1 base and J by 5 bases, 9 bases remained unmatched. In nucleotides, the CDR3 is TGTGCCAGCAGTGAAGGGCAGGGGGCGCGGGGATATGGCTACACCTTC. This codes for CASSEGQGARGYGYTF.

The V gene is TRBV10-3, the J gene TRBJ2-5, with 9 bases identical to TRBD1. Germline trimming cut 6 bases from V and 0 bases from J; bases unmatched to any gene: 8. The CDR3 is made up of 16 amino acids. The germline CDR1 and CDR2 sequences are ENHRY and SYGVKD. The CDR3 is CAISGPGQGHQETQYF. The CDR3 bases are TGTGCCATCAGCGGCCCGGGACAGGGACACCAAGAGACCCAGTACTTC.

This rearrangement joins TRBV30 to TRBJ1-4; D unresolved. Germline V gives CDR1 GTSNPN, CDR2 SVGIG (reference sequence). This CDR3 region has 14 residues. V lost 2 bases and J 7 bases, leaving 14 bases between the germline ends. The DNA of the CDR3 is TGTGCCTGGAGTCCTGCAATCAGTTCTGAAAAACTGTTTTTT. This sequence encodes CAWSPAISSEKLFF.

CDR3 sequence: CATSRGPEAFF. The CDR3 DNA reads TGTGCCACCTCCAGAGGGCCTGAAGCTTTCTTT. The V and J genes are TRBV24-1 and TRBJ1-1; D gene uncertain. This CDR3 spans 11 amino acids. Deletions cut 9 bases from V and 6 bases from J, with 10 bases between. Germline V gene lookup returns CDR1 KGHDR and CDR2 SFDVKD.

The sample holds a few counts of this clone. The chain's CDR3 is CASREGAGGYTF. CDR3 coding DNA: TGTGCCAGCAGAGAGGGGGCAGGAGGCTACACCTTC. The chain couples TRBV7-3 to TRBJ1-2; 7 bases fit TRBD1. The CDR3 totals 12 residues. Germline lookup yields CDR1 SGHTA and CDR2 FQGTGA. Trimming at V came to 6 bases and at J to 8 bases, leaving 6 bases not matched to a gene.

J is TRBJ2-2 and V is TRBV7-3, with TRBD1 matching over 7 bases. The CDR3 loop spans 13 amino acids. V lost 5 bases to trimming and J lost 9 bases; unmatched junction nucleotides: 6. Germline V CDR1 and CDR2: SGHTA, FQGTGA. The DNA for the CDR3 is TGTGCCAGCAGCGCGCAGGGGGAACGGGAGCTGTTTTTT. The encoded protein is CASSAQGERELFF. Looking up the rest from reference TRBV7-3 and TRBJ2-2 gives the full variable domain: GAGVSQTPSNKVTEKGKYVELRCDPISGHTALYWYRQSLGQGPEFLIYFQGTGAADDSGLPNDRFFAVRPEGSVSTLKIQRTERGDSAVYLCASSAQGERELFFGEGSRLTVL.

V usage is TRBV3-1 (or the pseudogene TRBV3-2) and J usage is TRBJ1-1; D gene ambiguous. The ends were cut back, 4 bases at V and 2 bases at J, with 8 bases in the middle. Germline loops: CDR1 LGHDT, CDR2 YNNKEL (reference sequence). The CDR3 covers 13 residues. The CDR3 DNA is TGTGCCAGCAGCCGAACAGTCAACACTGAAGCTTTCTTT. Its protein is CASSRTVNTEAFF.

This chain joins TRBV6-5 and TRBJ2-7; D uncertain. This CDR3 is 15 amino acids long. V lost 0 bases and J lost 3, with 12 bases in between. Germline-derived CDR1 and CDR2 are MNHEY and SVGAGI. CDR3 nucleotide sequence: TGTGCCAGCAGTTACTCTGCGGATCCCAACTACGAGCAGTACTTC. It specifies CASSYSADPNYEQYF.

The chain has TRBV5-1 and TRBJ2-7; no reliable D call. With 0 bases removed from V and 7 bases from J, the gap between germline ends came to 11 bases. There are 13 residues in the CDR3. CDR1 is SGHRS, CDR2 YFSETQ, per germline. CDR3 nucleotide sequence: TGCGCCAGCAGCTTGGCCTACGGAGTTGAGCAGTACTTC. Translated: CASSLAYGVEQYF.

This clone has a handful of counts. J is TRBJ2-7 and V is TRBV3-1 (or the pseudogene TRBV3-2); D might be TRBD2 (6 bases). Trimming pared 2 bases from V and 6 bases from J, leaving 23 bases between. Germline loops: CDR1 LGHDT, CDR2 YNNKEL (reference sequence). This CDR3 is built from 17 residues. CDR3 protein: CASSQITQRAAPLEQYF. For the CDR3, the DNA is TGTGCCAGCAGCCAAATTACCCAGCGGGCGGCACCTCTCGAGCAGTACTTC.

The CDR3 DNA reads as TGTGCCAGCAGCCCTCGCCCGGGACAGGGGTACGAGCAGTACTTC. Its translation: CASSPRPGQGYEQYF. The chain joins TRBV7-2 to TRBJ2-7, with 10 bases matching TRBD1. This CDR3 spans 15 amino acids. The V gene's germline CDR1 is SGHTA and CDR2 FQGNSA. The junction had 8 bases not matched to a gene; V was cut back by 5 bases and J by 4 bases.

V gene TRBV10-2 combines with J gene TRBJ2-7; the match to TRBD2 covers 12 bases. V trimming: 7 bases; J trimming: 3 bases; junction bases outside the gene matches: 4. Germline loops: CDR1 WSHSY, CDR2 SAAADI. The CDR3 runs to 14 residues. The CDR3 loop reads CASTGTSGLYEQYF. For the CDR3, the DNA is TGCGCCAGCACCGGGACTAGCGGGCTCTACGAGCAGTACTTC.

The V gene is TRBV27, the J gene TRBJ2-5, with D unclear. This CDR3 comprises 15 residues. CDR1 and CDR2 from the germline V gene are MNHEY and SMNVEV (reference sequence). V dropped 6 bases and J dropped 3 bases, with 17 bases sitting between them. The CDR3 nucleotides read TGTGCCAGCAGGCCTTGGTGGGCGTTCGAAGAGACCCAGTACTTC. It translates to CASRPWWAFEETQYF.

The chain employs TRBV19 and TRBJ2-1; 14 bases align to TRBD2. Germline V CDR1 and CDR2: LNHDA, SQIVND (reference sequence). The length of the CDR3 is 16 residues. V dropped 3 bases and J dropped 7; count of bases not matched to a gene: 5. The CDR3 here is CASSIPGLAGVNEQFF. The DNA for the CDR3 is TGTGCCAGTAGTATCCCGGGACTAGCGGGAGTGAATGAGCAGTTCTTC.

This rearrangement joins TRBV6-5 to TRBJ1-4; possibly TRBD1 for D (6 bases). From germline, CDR1 is MNHEY and CDR2 SVGAGI. Deletions cut 6 bases from V and 6 bases from J, with 17 bases between. The CDR3 sequence is 15 residues long. The CDR3 coding sequence is TGTGCCAGCAGCTTACACAGGGTGGGTGATGAAAAACTGTTTTTT. It codes for CASSLHRVGDEKLFF.

The J gene is TRBJ2-2, the V gene TRBV11-2; D not certain. The germline CDR1 and CDR2 sequences are SGHAT and FQNNGV. V was cut by 5 bases and J by 1 base, with 5 bases left in between. CDR3 length: 13 amino acids. CDR3 DNA sequence: TGTGCCAGCAGCGCACAGAACACCGGGGAGCTGTTTTTT. Protein sequence: CASSAQNTGELFF. Variable domain in full (rest from reference TRBV11-2 and TRBJ2-2): EAGVAQSPRYKIIEKRQSVAFWCNPISGHATLYWYQQILGQGPKLLIQFQNNGVVDDSQLPKDRFSAERLKGVDSTLKIQPAKLEDSAVYLCASSAQNTGELFFGEGSRLTVL.